This is a list of T cell receptor beta chains from one sample in a study of blood T cells in healthy people across ages. Using its own MiXCR run on the 5' RACE reads, TCRdb lists one record per CDR3 protein. The sample consists of fewer than 1,200,000 distinct CDR3 sequences, 20% to 25% of them appearing once. Another study also made use of these data, one on T cells of mothers and their children.

The sample comprised blood. These receptors all stem from a girl under 10 years old in good health. The CDR3 runs from the conserved cysteine through the conserved F or W. D genes are given only for firm matches. Size values are once, few and many counts, or a class for expanded clones, and some rows have none.

v_gene	d_gene	j_gene	abundance	CDR3aa	CDR3nt
TRBV29-1	NA	TRBJ2-7	few	CSVAGARTYEQYF	TGCAGCGTTGCGGGGGCGCGGACCTACGAGCAGTACTTC
TRBV13	NA	TRBJ2-5	few	CASSLYLQETQYF	TGTGCCAGCAGCCTCTACTTGCAAGAGACCCAGTACTTC
TRBV6-6	NA	TRBJ2-7	NA	CASRNQGGSYEQYF	TGTGCCAGCAGGAACCAGGGGGGGAGCTACGAGCAGTACTTC
TRBV3-1	NA	TRBJ1-4	NA	CASSQVAEANEKLFF	TGTGCCAGCAGCCAAGTCGCGGAGGCTAATGAAAAACTGTTTTTT
TRBV7-9	NA	TRBJ2-1	few	CASMWANNEQFF	TGTGCCAGCATGTGGGCGAACAATGAGCAGTTCTTC
TRBV12-3/TRBV12-4	NA	TRBJ2-1	once	CASSFEGRYNEQFF	TGTGCCAGCAGTTTCGAGGGCCGCTACAATGAGCAGTTCTTC
TRBV9	TRBD2	TRBJ2-7	NA	CASSEGATSGYEQYF	TGTGCCAGCAGCGAGGGGGCGACTAGCGGCTACGAGCAGTACTTC
TRBV7-6	NA	TRBJ1-1	NA	CASSPSLRNTEAFF	TGTGCCAGCAGCCCGTCGTTGCGGAACACTGAAGCTTTCTTT
TRBV24-1	TRBD1	TRBJ2-5	few	CATSRGDRQETQYF	TGTGCCACCAGCCGAGGGGACAGACAAGAGACCCAGTACTTC
TRBV29-1	NA	TRBJ2-3	NA	CSVETGGNTDTQYF	TGCAGCGTTGAAACGGGGGGCAACACAGATACGCAGTATTTT
TRBV7-3	TRBD2	TRBJ2-1	NA	CASSSEPGLVEEQFF	TGTGCCAGCAGCTCTGAGCCGGGACTAGTCGAGGAGCAGTTCTTC
TRBV20-1	NA	TRBJ2-7	NA	CSARDRTITGQYF	TGCAGTGCTAGAGATCGAACCATAACGGGGCAGTACTTC
TRBV20-1	NA	TRBJ1-2	few	CSASLDRGEPYGYTF	TGCAGTGCTAGCCTGGATAGGGGAGAACCCTATGGCTACACCTTC
TRBV6-5	TRBD1	TRBJ2-5	few	CASSYSGGEGSETQYF	TGTGCCAGCAGTTACTCAGGGGGCGAAGGATCAGAGACCCAGTACTTC
TRBV7-9	NA	TRBJ1-2	NA	CASSLAGRVNGYTF	TGTGCCAGCAGCTTAGCCGGCCGGGTTAATGGCTACACCTTC